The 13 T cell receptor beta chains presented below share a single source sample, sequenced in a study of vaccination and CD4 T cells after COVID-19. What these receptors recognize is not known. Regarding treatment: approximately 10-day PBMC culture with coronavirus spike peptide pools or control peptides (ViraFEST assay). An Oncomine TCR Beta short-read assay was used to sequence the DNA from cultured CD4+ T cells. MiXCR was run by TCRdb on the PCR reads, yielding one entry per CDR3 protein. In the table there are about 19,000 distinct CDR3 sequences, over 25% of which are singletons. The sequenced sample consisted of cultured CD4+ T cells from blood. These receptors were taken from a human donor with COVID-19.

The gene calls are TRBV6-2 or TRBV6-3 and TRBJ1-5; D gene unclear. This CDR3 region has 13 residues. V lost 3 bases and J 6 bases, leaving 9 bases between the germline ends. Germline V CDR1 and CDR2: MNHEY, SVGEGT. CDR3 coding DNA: TGTGCCAGCAGTTATCGAGGAGGTCAGCCCCAGCATTTT. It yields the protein CASSYRGGQPQHF.

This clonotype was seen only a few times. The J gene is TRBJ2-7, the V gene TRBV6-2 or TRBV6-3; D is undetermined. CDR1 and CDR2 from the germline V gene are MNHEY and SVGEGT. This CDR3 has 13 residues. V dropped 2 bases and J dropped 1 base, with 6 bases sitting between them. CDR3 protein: CASSYLASYEQYF. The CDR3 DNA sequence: TGTGCCAGCAGTTACCTCGCGTCCTACGAGCAGTACTTC.

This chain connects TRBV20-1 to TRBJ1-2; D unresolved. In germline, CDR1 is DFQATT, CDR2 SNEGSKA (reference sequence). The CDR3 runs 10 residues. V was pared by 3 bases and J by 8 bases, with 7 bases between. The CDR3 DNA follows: TGCAGTGCTAGTGCAGGAGGCTACACCTTC. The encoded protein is CSASAGGYTF.

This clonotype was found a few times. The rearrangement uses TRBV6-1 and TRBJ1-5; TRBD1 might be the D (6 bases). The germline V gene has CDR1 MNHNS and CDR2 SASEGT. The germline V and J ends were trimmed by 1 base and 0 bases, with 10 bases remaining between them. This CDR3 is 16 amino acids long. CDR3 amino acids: CASSEGGTNSNQPQHF. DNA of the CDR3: TGTGCCAGCAGTGAAGGGGGGACAAATAGCAATCAGCCCCAGCATTTT.

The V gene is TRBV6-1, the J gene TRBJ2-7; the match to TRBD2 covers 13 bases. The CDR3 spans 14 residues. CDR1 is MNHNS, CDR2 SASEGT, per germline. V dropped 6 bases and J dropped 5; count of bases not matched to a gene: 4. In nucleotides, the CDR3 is TGTGCCAGCAGCCGGACTAGCGGGGGAAACGAGCAGTACTTC. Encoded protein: CASSRTSGGNEQYF.

Here the CDR3 DNA reads TGTGCCAGCAGTTCGACAGGGGCTAGCTATGGCTACACCTTC. Translating gives CASSSTGASYGYTF. The chain recombines TRBV6-2 or TRBV6-3 with TRBJ1-2, with 8 bases matching TRBD1. With 4 bases clipped from V and 4 bases from J, the junction kept 5 bases outside the gene matches. The CDR3 is made up of 14 amino acids. The germline V gene encodes CDR1 MNHEY and CDR2 SVGEGT.

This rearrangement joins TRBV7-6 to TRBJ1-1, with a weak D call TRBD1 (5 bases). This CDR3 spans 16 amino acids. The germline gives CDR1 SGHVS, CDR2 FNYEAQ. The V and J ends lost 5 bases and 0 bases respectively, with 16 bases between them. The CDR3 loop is CASSQPQKGMNTEAFF. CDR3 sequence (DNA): TGTGCCAGCAGCCAACCCCAGAAGGGGATGAACACTGAAGCTTTCTTT.

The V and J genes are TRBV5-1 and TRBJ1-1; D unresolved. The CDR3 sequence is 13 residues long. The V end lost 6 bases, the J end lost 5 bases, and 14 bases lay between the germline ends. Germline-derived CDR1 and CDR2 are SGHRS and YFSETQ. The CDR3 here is CASTRGIRTEAFF. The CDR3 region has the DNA TGCGCCAGCACACGGGGTATTCGAACTGAAGCTTTCTTT.

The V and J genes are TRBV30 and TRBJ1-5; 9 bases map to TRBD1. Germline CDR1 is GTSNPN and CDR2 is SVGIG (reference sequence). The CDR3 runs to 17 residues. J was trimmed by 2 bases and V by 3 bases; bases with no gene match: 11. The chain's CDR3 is CAWSETTGGLGNQPQHF. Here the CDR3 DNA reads TGTGCCTGGAGCGAAACCACAGGGGGCTTAGGCAATCAGCCCCAGCATTTT.

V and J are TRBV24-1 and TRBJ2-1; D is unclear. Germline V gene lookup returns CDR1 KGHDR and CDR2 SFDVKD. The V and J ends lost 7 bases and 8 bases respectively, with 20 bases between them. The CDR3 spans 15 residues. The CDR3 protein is CATRATPPPTDEQFF. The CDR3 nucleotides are TGTGCCACCAGAGCAACCCCACCCCCGACCGATGAGCAGTTCTTC.

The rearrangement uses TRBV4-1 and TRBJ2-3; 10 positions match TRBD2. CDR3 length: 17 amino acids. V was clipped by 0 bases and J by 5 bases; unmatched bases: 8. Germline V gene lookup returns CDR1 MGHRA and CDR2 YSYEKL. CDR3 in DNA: TGCGCCAGCAGCCAAGATCCAGCGGGGGGGCAGAAAGATACGCAGTATTTT. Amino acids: CASSQDPAGGQKDTQYF.

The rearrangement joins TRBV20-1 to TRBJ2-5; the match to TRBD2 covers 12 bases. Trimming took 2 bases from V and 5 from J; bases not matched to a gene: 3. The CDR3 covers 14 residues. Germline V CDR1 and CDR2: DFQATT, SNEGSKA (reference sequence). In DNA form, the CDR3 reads TGCAGTGCTAGACTAGCGGGGGGGCGGGAGACCCAGTACTTC. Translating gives CSARLAGGRETQYF.

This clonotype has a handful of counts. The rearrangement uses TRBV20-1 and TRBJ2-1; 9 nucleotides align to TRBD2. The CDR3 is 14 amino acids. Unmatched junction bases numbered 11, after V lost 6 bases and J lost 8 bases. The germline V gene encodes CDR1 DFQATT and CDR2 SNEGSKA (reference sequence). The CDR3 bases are TGCAGTGCCTTCGAAGCGGGGGGTGGCGATGAGCAGTTCTTC. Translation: CSAFEAGGGDEQFF.